Listed below are T cell receptor beta chains from one sample, sequenced in a study of T cell changes during pregnancy in multiple sclerosis. Only in-frame clones appear in the TCRdb table, and some are missing; sequencing was by immunoSEQ multiplex PCR. The table records some 58,000 clones, approximately 96% of them present only once. This sample comprised CD8+ T cells from peripheral blood mononuclear cells, obtained after pregnancy. These receptors were taken from a female donor with multiple sclerosis, enrolled in a pregnancy study. Each CDR3 is given with its conserved first and last residue. A D gene is named only where the DNA matches it firmly. Only some rows state a clone size, as once, few, many or a class for expanded clones.

abundance: NA; d_gene: TRBD1; j_gene: TRBJ2-6; v_gene: TRBV10-3; CDR3aa: CAISSWTGDKIGANVLTF; CDR3nt: TGTGCCATCAGCTCATGGACAGGGGATAAGATAGGGGCCAACGTCCTGACTTTC
abundance: NA; d_gene: TRBD2; j_gene: TRBJ2-5; v_gene: TRBV7-9; CDR3aa: CASSLERLGGKGETQYF; CDR3nt: TGTGCCAGCAGCTTAGAGCGCCTCGGGGGGAAAGGAGAGACCCAGTACTTC
abundance: NA; d_gene: TRBD1; j_gene: TRBJ1-2; v_gene: TRBV13; CDR3aa: CASSYGGTEINYGYTF; CDR3nt: TGTGCCAGCAGCTACGGAGGGACAGAAATTAACTATGGCTACACCTTC
abundance: NA; d_gene: TRBD1; j_gene: TRBJ1-2; v_gene: TRBV7-9; CDR3aa: CASSETGGNGYGYTF; CDR3nt: TGTGCCAGCAGCGAAACAGGGGGCAACGGCTATGGCTACACCTTC
abundance: NA; d_gene: NA; j_gene: TRBJ2-7; v_gene: TRBV9; CDR3aa: CASSGDNSYEQYF; CDR3nt: TGTGCCAGCAGCGGCGACAACTCCTACGAGCAGTACTTC
abundance: NA; d_gene: TRBD1; j_gene: TRBJ2-3; v_gene: TRBV7-9; CDR3aa: CASSRDRDTQYF; CDR3nt: TGTGCCAGCAGCCGGGACAGAGATACGCAGTATTTT
abundance: NA; d_gene: NA; j_gene: TRBJ2-7; v_gene: TRBV19; CDR3aa: CASSIFGGVDYEQYF; CDR3nt: TGTGCCAGTAGTATCTTTGGCGGAGTTGACTACGAGCAGTACTTC
abundance: NA; d_gene: NA; j_gene: TRBJ2-7; v_gene: TRBV4-1; CDR3aa: CASSQETRVSYEQYF; CDR3nt: TGCGCCAGCAGCCAAGAGACGAGGGTATCTTACGAGCAGTACTTC
abundance: NA; d_gene: NA; j_gene: TRBJ1-2; v_gene: TRBV19; CDR3aa: CASSIDRTGMNYGYTF; CDR3nt: TGTGCCAGTAGTATAGATCGGACGGGGATGAACTATGGCTACACCTTC
abundance: NA; d_gene: NA; j_gene: TRBJ2-7; v_gene: TRBV21-1; CDR3aa: CASSLPGLPYEQYF; CDR3nt: TGTGCCAGCAGCCTTCCGGGACTACCATACGAGCAGTACTTC
abundance: NA; d_gene: TRBD2; j_gene: TRBJ2-1; v_gene: TRBV12-5; CDR3aa: CASARGDEQFF; CDR3nt: TGTGCTAGTGCACGGGGGGATGAGCAGTTCTTC
abundance: NA; d_gene: NA; j_gene: TRBJ2-7; v_gene: TRBV18; CDR3aa: CARQSCPRPSYEQYF; CDR3nt: TGTGCCAGGCAAAGTTGCCCCAGGCCGTCCTACGAGCAGTACTTC
abundance: NA; d_gene: TRBD1; j_gene: TRBJ1-4; v_gene: TRBV28; CDR3aa: CASSLLQGARGEKLFF; CDR3nt: TGTGCCAGCAGTTTACTACAGGGGGCGCGAGGTGAAAAACTGTTTTTT
abundance: NA; d_gene: NA; j_gene: TRBJ2-2; v_gene: TRBV30; CDR3aa: CAWSLSGPNTGELFF; CDR3nt: TGTGCCTGGAGTCTTAGCGGTCCAAACACCGGGGAGCTGTTTTTT
abundance: NA; d_gene: TRBD1; j_gene: TRBJ2-1; v_gene: TRBV14; CDR3aa: CASSPRDSRPYNEQFF; CDR3nt: TGTGCCAGCAGCCCCCGGGACAGCCGACCCTACAATGAGCAGTTCTTC
abundance: NA; d_gene: TRBD1; j_gene: TRBJ2-7; v_gene: TRBV7-8; CDR3aa: CASSSYSRDRAAYEQYF; CDR3nt: TGTGCCAGCAGCTCATACTCCCGGGACAGGGCGGCCTACGAGCAGTACTTC
abundance: NA; d_gene: NA; j_gene: TRBJ2-3; v_gene: TRBV28; CDR3aa: CASSFIGQSTDTQYF; CDR3nt: TGTGCCAGCAGTTTTATCGGACAGTCCACAGATACGCAGTATTTT
abundance: once; d_gene: NA; j_gene: TRBJ1-6; v_gene: TRBV6-1; CDR3aa: CASTRGNSPLHF; CDR3nt: TGTGCCAGCACTAGGGGGAATTCACCCCTCCACTTT
abundance: NA; d_gene: NA; j_gene: TRBJ2-7; v_gene: TRBV7-9; CDR3aa: CASSPAAGDQGAHEQYF; CDR3nt: TGTGCCAGCAGCCCAGCGGCAGGGGACCAGGGAGCTCACGAGCAGTACTTC
abundance: NA; d_gene: NA; j_gene: TRBJ2-1; v_gene: TRBV7-9; CDR3aa: CASSLGGAQGDNEQFF; CDR3nt: TGTGCCAGCAGCTTAGGGGGGGCCCAGGGGGATAATGAGCAGTTCTTC
abundance: NA; d_gene: TRBD2; j_gene: TRBJ2-7; v_gene: TRBV2; CDR3aa: CASRGLAGSSYEQYF; CDR3nt: TGTGCCAGCAGGGGACTAGCCGGGAGCTCCTACGAGCAGTACTTC
abundance: NA; d_gene: TRBD1; j_gene: TRBJ2-7; v_gene: TRBV9; CDR3aa: CASSAGTGTHEQYF; CDR3nt: TGTGCCAGCAGCGCCGGGACAGGGACCCACGAGCAGTACTTC
abundance: NA; d_gene: TRBD2; j_gene: TRBJ2-1; v_gene: TRBV7-9; CDR3aa: CASSLASGSRDEQFF; CDR3nt: TGTGCCAGCAGCTTAGCGAGCGGGAGTCGGGATGAGCAGTTCTTC
abundance: NA; d_gene: NA; j_gene: TRBJ2-2; v_gene: TRBV23-1; CDR3aa: CASSQKQAESNTGELFF; CDR3nt: TGCGCCAGCAGTCAAAAACAGGCAGAATCAAACACCGGGGAGCTGTTTTTT
abundance: NA; d_gene: NA; j_gene: TRBJ2-1; v_gene: TRBV5-6; CDR3aa: CASSSAKRLDEQFF; CDR3nt: TGTGCCAGCAGTAGCGCTAAGCGATTGGATGAGCAGTTCTTC
abundance: once; d_gene: NA; j_gene: TRBJ2-7; v_gene: TRBV11-3; CDR3aa: CASSPTQGTFNEQYF; CDR3nt: TGTGCCAGCAGCCCTACGCAGGGGACCTTTAACGAGCAGTACTTC
abundance: NA; d_gene: TRBD2; j_gene: TRBJ2-1; v_gene: TRBV2; CDR3aa: CASSETGLARGEQFF; CDR3nt: TGTGCCAGCAGTGAAACTGGACTAGCCCGGGGTGAGCAGTTCTTC
abundance: NA; d_gene: TRBD1; j_gene: TRBJ2-2; v_gene: TRBV11-3; CDR3aa: CASSLHGTGGENDRSGELFF; CDR3nt: TGTGCCAGCAGCTTACACGGAACAGGGGGCGAAAACGATCGCTCCGGGGAGCTGTTTTTT
abundance: once; d_gene: NA; j_gene: TRBJ1-1; v_gene: TRBV5-4; CDR3aa: CASSSVYTEAFF; CDR3nt: TGTGCCAGCAGCTCCGTCTACACTGAAGCTTTCTTT
abundance: NA; d_gene: TRBD1; j_gene: TRBJ2-7; v_gene: TRBV7-9; CDR3aa: CASSLLGTGLYEQYF; CDR3nt: TGTGCCAGCAGCTTGTTAGGGACAGGGCTTTACGAGCAGTACTTC
abundance: once; d_gene: TRBD2; j_gene: TRBJ2-3; v_gene: TRBV6-4; CDR3aa: CASSETAGGGSDTQYF; CDR3nt: TGTGCCAGCAGTGAGACAGCGGGAGGAGGGTCAGATACGCAGTATTTT
abundance: NA; d_gene: TRBD2; j_gene: TRBJ2-1; v_gene: TRBV2; CDR3aa: CASSSGLGEQFF; CDR3nt: TGTGCCAGCAGTTCGGGACTAGGGGAGCAGTTCTTC
abundance: NA; d_gene: NA; j_gene: TRBJ2-5; v_gene: TRBV5-4; CDR3aa: CASSLPSQETQYF; CDR3nt: TGTGCCAGCAGCTTGCCCTCCCAAGAGACCCAGTACTTC
abundance: NA; d_gene: NA; j_gene: TRBJ2-7; v_gene: TRBV27; CDR3aa: CASSLGSSSIYEQYF; CDR3nt: TGTGCCAGCAGTTTAGGTTCTAGCAGCATTTACGAGCAGTACTTC
abundance: NA; d_gene: NA; j_gene: TRBJ2-5; v_gene: TRBV4-2; CDR3aa: CASSQDRPGWQETQYF; CDR3nt: TGTGCCAGCAGCCAAGATCGACCGGGATGGCAAGAGACCCAGTACTTC
abundance: NA; d_gene: TRBD2; j_gene: TRBJ2-2; v_gene: TRBV4-3; CDR3aa: CASSQNAGVRAGELFF; CDR3nt: TGCGCCAGCAGCCAAAATGCGGGAGTACGCGCCGGGGAGCTGTTTTTT
abundance: NA; d_gene: NA; j_gene: TRBJ2-1; v_gene: TRBV12-5; CDR3aa: CASGIYNEQFF; CDR3nt: TGTGCTAGTGGAATATACAATGAGCAGTTCTTC
abundance: NA; d_gene: TRBD2; j_gene: TRBJ2-5; v_gene: TRBV5-4; CDR3aa: CASSLGLAQETQYF; CDR3nt: TGTGCCAGCAGCTTGGGACTAGCGCAAGAGACCCAGTACTTC
abundance: NA; d_gene: NA; j_gene: TRBJ1-1; v_gene: TRBV9; CDR3aa: CASSVVPNTEAFF; CDR3nt: TGTGCCAGCAGCGTAGTTCCTAACACTGAAGCTTTCTTT
abundance: NA; d_gene: TRBD2; j_gene: TRBJ2-1; v_gene: TRBV28; CDR3aa: CASSLEATSGDEQFF; CDR3nt: TGTGCCAGCAGTTTAGAGGCGACTAGCGGCGATGAGCAGTTCTTC
abundance: NA; d_gene: NA; j_gene: TRBJ1-5; v_gene: TRBV6-1; CDR3aa: CASSEPTEYSNQPQHF; CDR3nt: TGTGCCAGCAGTGAGCCTACAGAATATAGCAATCAGCCCCAGCATTTT
abundance: NA; d_gene: TRBD1; j_gene: TRBJ1-2; v_gene: TRBV6-1; CDR3aa: CASSEAGTVNYGYTF; CDR3nt: TGTGCCAGCAGTGAAGCGGGGACAGTTAACTATGGCTACACCTTC
abundance: NA; d_gene: NA; j_gene: TRBJ2-1; v_gene: TRBV28; CDR3aa: CASSLRGTLPYSYNEQFF; CDR3nt: TGTGCCAGCAGTTTACGCGGTACGCTACCATACTCCTACAATGAGCAGTTCTTC
abundance: NA; d_gene: TRBD1; j_gene: TRBJ2-7; v_gene: TRBV2; CDR3aa: CASSERTGREQYF; CDR3nt: TGTGCCAGCAGTGAAAGGACAGGGCGCGAGCAGTACTTC
abundance: NA; d_gene: TRBD1; j_gene: TRBJ2-7; v_gene: TRBV4-3; CDR3aa: CASSQGQGTYEQYF; CDR3nt: TGCGCCAGCAGCCAAGGACAGGGCACCTACGAGCAGTACTTC